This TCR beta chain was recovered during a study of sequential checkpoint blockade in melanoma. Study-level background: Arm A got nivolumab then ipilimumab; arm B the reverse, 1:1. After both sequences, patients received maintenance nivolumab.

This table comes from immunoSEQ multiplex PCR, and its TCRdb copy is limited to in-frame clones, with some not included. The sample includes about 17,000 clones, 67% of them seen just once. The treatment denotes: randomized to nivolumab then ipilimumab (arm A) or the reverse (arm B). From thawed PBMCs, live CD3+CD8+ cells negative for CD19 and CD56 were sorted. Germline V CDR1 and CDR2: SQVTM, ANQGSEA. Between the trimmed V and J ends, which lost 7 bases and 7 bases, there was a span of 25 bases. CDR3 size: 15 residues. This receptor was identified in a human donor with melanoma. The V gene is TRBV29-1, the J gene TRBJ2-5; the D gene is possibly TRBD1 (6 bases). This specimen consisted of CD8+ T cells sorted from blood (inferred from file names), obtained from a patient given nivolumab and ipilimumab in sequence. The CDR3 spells CSDGAGATKSGTQYF. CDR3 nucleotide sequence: TGCAGCGATGGAGCAGGGGCGACTAAGAGCGGGACCCAGTACTTC.